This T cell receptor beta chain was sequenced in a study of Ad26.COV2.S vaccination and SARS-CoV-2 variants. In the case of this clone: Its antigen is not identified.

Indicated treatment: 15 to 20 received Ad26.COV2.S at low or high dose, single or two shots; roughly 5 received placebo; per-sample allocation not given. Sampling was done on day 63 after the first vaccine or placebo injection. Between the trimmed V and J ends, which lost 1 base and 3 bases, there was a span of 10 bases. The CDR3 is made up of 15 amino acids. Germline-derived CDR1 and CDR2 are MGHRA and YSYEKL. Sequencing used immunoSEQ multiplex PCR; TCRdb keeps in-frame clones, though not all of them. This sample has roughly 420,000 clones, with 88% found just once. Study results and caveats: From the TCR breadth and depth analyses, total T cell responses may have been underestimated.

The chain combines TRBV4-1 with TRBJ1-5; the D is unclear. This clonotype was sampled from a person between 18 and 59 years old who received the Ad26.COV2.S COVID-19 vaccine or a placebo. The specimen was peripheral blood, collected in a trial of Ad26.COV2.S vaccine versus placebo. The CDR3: CASSQVTTVNQPQHF. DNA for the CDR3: TGCGCCAGCAGCCAAGTAACCACAGTCAATCAGCCCCAGCATTTT.